Below, 26 T cell receptor beta chains from the same sample are listed, as sequenced in a study of CD8 T cells in ankylosing spondylitis. Using its own MiXCR run on the 5' RACE reads, TCRdb lists one record per CDR3 protein. The sample has 180,000 or so distinct CDR3 sequences, around a tenth seen once. Sequencing was performed on blood, either unsorted or a sorted T cell fraction (not recorded which). All receptors come from a male donor with ankylosing spondylitis or in good health (not recorded which).

This clonotype was seen ten or more times. The rearrangement uses TRBV20-1 and TRBJ1-1; TRBD1 might be the D (5 bases). This CDR3 spans 14 amino acids. Trimming stripped 4 bases from V and 4 bases from J, with 16 bases between. The germline CDR1 and CDR2 sequences are DFQATT and SNEGSKA (reference sequence). The CDR3 bases are TGCAGTGCTACGCGATCAGGGTCAAGCACTGAAGCTTTCTTT. Translating it yields CSATRSGSSTEAFF.

This clonotype was seen many times. J is TRBJ2-1 and V is TRBV5-1; a possible D gene is TRBD1 (5 bases). V dropped 1 base and J dropped 1 base, with 12 bases sitting between them. Germline-derived CDR1 and CDR2 are SGHRS and YFSETQ. CDR3 length equals 16 residues. CDR3 nucleotides: TGCGCCAGCAGCTTGACATTGCAGGGTTCCTACAATGAGCAGTTCTTC. This codes for CASSLTLQGSYNEQFF.

This rearrangement joins TRBV4-3 to TRBJ1-1; D is uncertain. Germline assignment: CDR1 LGHNA and CDR2 YSLEER. The CDR3 spans 13 residues. V was shortened by 2 bases and J by 7 bases, with 11 bases between the two germline ends. The CDR3: CASSQRMTDEAFF. CDR3 bases: TGCGCCAGCAGCCAAAGGATGACGGATGAAGCTTTCTTT.

The sample holds many counts of this clonotype. This chain connects TRBV25-1 to TRBJ2-1, with TRBD1 matching 9 bases. Germline CDR1 reads MGHDK; CDR2 reads SYGVNS. CDR3 length equals 15 residues. J gave up 7 bases and V 5 bases, and 9 bases lay outside the gene matches. CDR3 loop: CASSTTGGWENEQFF. In DNA form, the CDR3 reads TGTGCCAGCAGTACCACAGGGGGCTGGGAAAATGAGCAGTTCTTC.

This clonotype was seen a few times. Germline and junction disagree at one end, which may indicate a read error. The V and J genes are TRBV7-8 and TRBJ2-1, with D possibly being TRBD2 (7 bases). The germline V gene has CDR1 SGHVS and CDR2 FQNEAQ. The CDR3 contains 16 residues. The CDR3 loop reads CASTLRGGASYNEQFF. CDR3 sequence (DNA): TGTGCCAGCACCTTACGCGGGGGCGCCTCCTACAATGAGCAGTTCTTC. Drawing the rest from reference TRBV7-8 and TRBJ2-1, the complete variable domain is GAGVSQSPRYKVAKRGQDVALRCDPISGHVSLFWYQQALGQGPEFLTYFQNEAQLDKSGLPSDRFFAERPEGSVSTLKIQRTQQEDSAVYLCASTLRGGASYNEQFFGPGTRLTVL.

This clonotype was counted at least ten times. The J gene is TRBJ2-7, the V gene TRBV3-1; D is unresolved. CDR1 LGHDT and CDR2 YNNKEL come from the germline V gene (reference sequence). The CDR3 spans 12 residues. The V and J ends lost 0 bases and 5 bases respectively, with 5 bases between them. CDR3 region: CASSQEPNEQYF. The CDR3 DNA sequence: TGTGCCAGCAGCCAAGAACCCAACGAGCAGTACTTC.

The chain has TRBV28 and TRBJ2-6; TRBD1 matches at 7 bases. V gave up 3 bases and J gave up 2 bases; unmatched junction bases: 1. CDR1 MDHEN and CDR2 SYDVKM come from the germline V gene. The CDR3 totals 15 residues. The CDR3 protein is CASSFQGAGANVLTF. The CDR3 nucleotides read TGTGCCAGCAGTTTTCAGGGGGCTGGGGCCAACGTCCTGACTTTC.

This clonotype was counted only a few times. This chain links TRBV3-1 with TRBJ2-1; tentative D call: TRBD2 (7 bases). The CDR3 consists of 16 residues. Between the trimmed V and J ends, which lost 1 base and 4 bases, there was a span of 14 bases. Germline lookup yields CDR1 LGHDT and CDR2 YNNKEL (reference sequence). The CDR3 DNA sequence: TGTGCCAGCAGCCAAGCAGGACTAGGGGGGTACAATGAGCAGTTCTTC. The encoded protein is CASSQAGLGGYNEQFF.

A word on this clonotype: This clone may be a read error of a much larger clone one base away. DNA of the CDR3: TGCGCCAGCAGCACTACAGGGGTCGGGGAGCTGTTTTTT. Encoded protein: CASSTTGVGELFF. The chain has TRBV5-1 and TRBJ2-2; TRBD1 matches 7 bases. Germline assignment: CDR1 SGHRS and CDR2 YFSETQ. Unmatched junction bases numbered 4, after V lost 4 bases and J lost 7 bases. The CDR3 runs 13 residues.

The rearrangement uses TRBV4-3 and TRBJ2-5; maybe TRBD2 (5 bases). The V and J ends lost 4 bases and 5 bases respectively, with 17 bases between them. The CDR3 consists of 15 residues. CDR1 and CDR2 from the germline V gene are LGHNA and YSLEER. Here the CDR3 DNA reads TGCGCCAGCAGCCGGGAGCGGACGGGTGGGGAGACCCAGTACTTC. This sequence encodes CASSRERTGGETQYF.

This clonotype was observed a few times. This sequence joins TRBV7-2 and TRBJ2-1; a possible D gene is TRBD2 (6 bases). This CDR3 spans 15 amino acids. Trimming stripped 5 bases from V and 8 bases from J, with 19 bases between. The germline gives CDR1 SGHTA, CDR2 FQGNSA. DNA of the CDR3: TGTGCCAGCAGCATCGATTGGCGGGATTTCCATGAGCAGTTCTTC. Translated: CASSIDWRDFHEQFF.

The table lists this clonotype with many counts. This chain connects TRBV10-2 to TRBJ1-1; D not certain. Trimming removed 4 bases at V and 1 base at J, with 13 bases between. The CDR3 covers 15 residues. From germline, CDR1 is WSHSY and CDR2 SAAADI. The DNA for the CDR3 is TGCGCCAGCAGTGCTCTGCCTCGGGGGAACACTGAAGCTTTCTTT. This encodes CASSALPRGNTEAFF.

This clonotype was seen a handful of times. This chain uses TRBV18 with TRBJ2-7, with 9 bases matching TRBD1. The CDR3 contains 16 residues. Trimming took 5 bases from V and 6 from J; bases not matched to a gene: 14. From germline, CDR1 is KGHSH and CDR2 LQKENI. In DNA form, the CDR3 reads TGTGCCAGCTCAATCGTCCCGGGACAGGGAAGCAGCGAGCAGTACTTC. Protein sequence: CASSIVPGQGSSEQYF. The variable domain in full, completed from reference TRBV18 and TRBJ2-7, reads NAGVMQNPRHLVRRRGQEARLRCSPMKGHSHVYWYRQLPEEGLKFMVYLQKENIIDESGMPKERFSAEFPKEGPSILRIQQVVRGDSAAYFCASSIVPGQGSSEQYFGPGTRLTVT.

This clonotype was counted a few times. The chain links TRBV7-2 to TRBJ2-7; TRBD1 matches 7 bases. CDR1 is SGHTA, CDR2 FQGNSA, per germline. This CDR3 comprises 13 residues. V was clipped by 6 bases and J by 6 bases; unmatched bases: 8. The CDR3 sequence: CASSIPKGAEQYF. The CDR3 DNA follows: TGTGCCAGCAGTATCCCAAAGGGGGCCGAGCAGTACTTC. Filled out from reference TRBV7-2 and TRBJ2-7, the complete variable domain reads GAGVSQSPSNKVTEKGKDVELRCDPISGHTALYWYRQSLGQGLEFLIYFQGNSAPDKSGLPSDRFSAERTGGSVSTLTIQRTQQEDSAVYLCASSIPKGAEQYFGPGTRLTVT.

This clonotype occurred a few times. The chain employs TRBV4-2 and TRBJ2-7; a possible D gene is TRBD1 (7 bases). The CDR3 is 18 residues long. The V gene's germline CDR1 is LGHNA and CDR2 YNFKEQ. V was clipped by 0 bases and J by 1 base, with 19 bases between them. The CDR3 reads CASSQDASVAGGSYEQYF. The CDR3 DNA is TGTGCCAGCAGCCAAGATGCGAGTGTTGCAGGGGGGTCCTACGAGCAGTACTTC.

The table lists this clonotype with a few counts. The V and J genes are TRBV12-3 or TRBV12-4 and TRBJ1-1; 12 bases are a match to TRBD1. Trimming at V came to 5 bases and at J to 0 bases, leaving 13 bases not matched to a gene. CDR3 size: 19 residues. CDR3 nucleotides: TGTGCCAGCAGTCCGCAATTCCGGGACAGGGGGCTTATGAACACTGAAGCTTTCTTT. It is translated as CASSPQFRDRGLMNTEAFF.

This clonotype was counted ten times or more. The chain is built from TRBV5-1 and TRBJ2-1, with unresolved D. CDR3 length: 20 amino acids. V lost 0 bases and J 8 bases, leaving 30 bases between the germline ends. Germline assignment: CDR1 SGHRS and CDR2 YFSETQ. The CDR3 sequence is CASSLDPSIYSITTWDEQFF. The CDR3 DNA reads TGCGCCAGCAGCTTGGACCCTAGTATTTACAGCATAACGACATGGGATGAGCAGTTCTTC.

This clonotype was counted ten times or more. V gene TRBV6-1 combines with J gene TRBJ1-1, with TRBD1 matching over 8 bases. Germline CDR1 is MNHNS and CDR2 is SASEGT. Trimming removed 3 bases from V and 2 bases from J; junction bases left unmatched: 2. The CDR3 runs 14 residues. The chain's CDR3 is CASSEGQANTEAFF. The CDR3 region has the DNA TGTGCCAGCAGTGAGGGACAGGCTAACACTGAAGCTTTCTTT.

The J gene is TRBJ1-1, the V gene TRBV29-1, with TRBD1 as a possible D gene (5 bases). V was cut by 7 bases and J by 0 bases, with 12 bases left in between. This CDR3 has 13 amino acids. Per the germline V gene, CDR1 is SQVTM and CDR2 is ANQGSEA. CDR3 residues: CSAERGMNTEAFF. CDR3 nucleotide sequence: TGCAGCGCGGAACGGGGGATGAACACTGAAGCTTTCTTT.

This clonotype has a handful of counts. The gene calls are TRBV11-2 and TRBJ2-2; the D gene is possibly TRBD2 (5 bases). CDR1 and CDR2 (germline): SGHAT, FQNNGV. This CDR3 has 13 amino acids. V lost 7 bases and J 5 bases, leaving 11 bases between the germline ends. CDR3 nucleotides: TGTGCCAGCACCTTCCGAGGGACCGGGGAGCTGTTTTTT. Encoded protein: CASTFRGTGELFF. Full variable domain (remainder filled in from reference TRBV11-2 and TRBJ2-2): EAGVAQSPRYKIIEKRQSVAFWCNPISGHATLYWYQQILGQGPKLLIQFQNNGVVDDSQLPKDRFSAERLKGVDSTLKIQPAKLEDSAVYLCASTFRGTGELFFGEGSRLTVL.

This clonotype was observed at least ten times. The chain carries TRBV6-1 and TRBJ1-4; D ambiguous. There are 16 residues in the CDR3. V lost 1 base to trimming and J lost 4 bases, with 13 bases between them. Germline CDR1 and CDR2: MNHNS and SASEGT. The CDR3 sequence: CASSEVMVVLNEKLFF. CDR3 sequence (DNA): TGTGCCAGCAGTGAAGTAATGGTGGTTCTTAATGAAAAACTGTTTTTT.

The table lists this clonotype with many counts. The gene calls are TRBV28 and TRBJ2-5; 7 bases are a match to TRBD2. V dropped 5 bases and J dropped 1; count of bases not matched to a gene: 10. The CDR3 loop spans 16 amino acids. CDR1 and CDR2 (germline): MDHEN, SYDVKM. The CDR3 loop reads CASSLTLGLRQETQYF. For the CDR3, the DNA is TGTGCCAGCAGTCTTACATTGGGACTACGCCAAGAGACCCAGTACTTC.

This clonotype was observed many times. The gene calls are TRBV5-1 and TRBJ2-2, with D perhaps matching TRBD1 (5 bases). V shed 4 bases and J shed 5 bases, with 9 bases lying between them. CDR1 SGHRS and CDR2 YFSETQ come from the germline V gene. This CDR3 comprises 13 residues. The DNA for the CDR3 is TGCGCCAGCAGCCCAGGACAAACCGGGGAGCTGTTTTTT. Translation gives CASSPGQTGELFF.

This clonotype occurred many times. For the CDR3, the DNA is TGTGCCAGCAGCGTAACCAGCGGGAGGTCGTCCTACGAGCAGTACTTC. Its protein product is CASSVTSGRSSYEQYF. The chain joins TRBV9 to TRBJ2-7; 9 positions match TRBD2. Germline trimming cut 1 base from V and 1 base from J; bases unmatched to any gene: 6. CDR1 and CDR2 (germline): SGDLS, YYNGEE. The CDR3 length is 16 residues. Supplemented by reference TRBV9 and TRBJ2-7, the full variable domain reads DSGVTQTPKHLITATGQRVTLRCSPRSGDLSVYWYQQSLDQGLQFLIQYYNGEERAKGNILERFSAQQFPDLHSELNLSSLELGDSALYFCASSVTSGRSSYEQYFGPGTRLTVT.

V is TRBV7-9 and J is TRBJ1-2, with 12 bases fitting TRBD1. Germline CDR1 reads SEHNR; CDR2 reads FQNEAQ (reference sequence). The CDR3 runs 16 residues. The junction had 5 bases not matched to a gene; V was cut back by 2 bases and J by 4 bases. The CDR3 reads CASSLPGTGGGYGYTF. CDR3 sequence (DNA): TGTGCCAGCAGCTTACCCGGGACAGGGGGCGGCTATGGCTACACCTTC.

This clonotype was counted ten times or more. This chain joins TRBV12-3 or TRBV12-4 and TRBJ2-1; TRBD1 matches at 7 bases. Germline trimming cut 3 bases from V and 3 bases from J; bases unmatched to any gene: 8. This CDR3 spans 16 amino acids. CDR3 sequence (DNA): TGTGCCAGCAGTTTGTATAGGGGGCAGGTCTACAATGAGCAGTTCTTC. This codes for CASSLYRGQVYNEQFF.